Shown below are 7 T cell receptor beta chains from a single sample sequenced in a study of T-cell reconstitution after alpha-beta-depleted transplantation in children (TCRdb year 2016). Receptor libraries were prepared by PCR. Sequenced using an Illumina HiSeq 2500. To normalize quantification of the TCRbeta repertoire, the TCR libraries were built with molecular barcoding that relied on unique molecular identifiers. TCRdb ran its own pipeline on the public reads, namely fastp trimming at Q25 and MiXCR clone calling, and kept in-frame beta chains. Under each unique CDR3 protein, matching rows form one entry showing the most common genes and DNA. The sample table contains roughly 180,000 distinct CDR3 sequences; only one count was recorded for 14% to 15% of them. The ten top clones hold about 13% of the sample. Sample: PBMCs from the stem cell graft donor, taken from the stem cell graft. These receptors were collected from a human donor who donated a stem cell graft to a child with acute lymphoblastic leukemia.

The V and J genes are TRBV30 and TRBJ2-1; TRBD2 matches 11 bases. CDR1 GTSNPN and CDR2 SVGIG come from the germline V gene (reference sequence). This CDR3 region has 14 residues. The ends lost 6 bases at V and 6 bases at J; junction bases unmatched: 7. The CDR3 sequence is CACGVAGGTNEQFF. Here the CDR3 DNA reads TGTGCCTGCGGGGTAGCGGGAGGGACCAATGAGCAGTTCTTC.

This clonotype has a count of ten or more. This rearrangement joins TRBV29-1 to TRBJ2-3; D might be TRBD1 (8 bases). Trimming took 8 bases from V and 8 from J, leaving 14 bases between them. Germline V CDR1 and CDR2: SQVTM, ANQGSEA. The CDR3 contains 11 residues. The CDR3: CSLYRGGTQYF. The CDR3 DNA reads TGCAGCTTATACAGGGGGGGTACGCAGTATTTT.

This clonotype was seen ten or more times. The rearrangement joins TRBV5-5 to TRBJ2-5; tentative D call: TRBD2 (5 bases). Germline V gene sequence: CDR1 SGHKS, CDR2 YYEKEE (reference sequence). The CDR3 contains 15 residues. V gave up 2 bases and J gave up 2 bases, with 13 bases separating them. CDR3 sequence (DNA): TGTGCCAGCAGCTTTGAAGGGCGGACTCAAGAGACCCAGTACTTC. The encoded protein is CASSFEGRTQETQYF.

This clonotype was seen only a few times. V usage is TRBV5-1 and J usage is TRBJ2-6; D ambiguous. The germline V gene has CDR1 SGHRS and CDR2 YFSETQ. The V gene lost 0 bases and the J gene lost 4 bases, with 11 bases spanning the gap. CDR3 size: 16 residues. DNA of the CDR3: TGCGCCAGCAGCTTGGCCGATTTATCAGGGGCCAACGTCCTGACTTTC. Its protein product is CASSLADLSGANVLTF.

This clonotype was seen repeatedly, ten times or more. The gene calls are TRBV28 and TRBJ2-7; the match to TRBD2 covers 9 bases. Unmatched junction bases numbered 8, after V lost 5 bases and J lost 3 bases. Germline CDR1 reads MDHEN; CDR2 reads SYDVKM. The CDR3 length is 15 residues. The chain's CDR3 is CASSRTSETNYEQYF. CDR3 in DNA: TGTGCCAGCAGTCGGACTAGCGAGACCAACTACGAGCAGTACTTC.

Note on this clonotype: A much larger clone lies a single base off, so this may be a read error. The chain couples TRBV7-9 to TRBJ2-5, with 9 bases identical to TRBD1. Germline V gives CDR1 SEHNR, CDR2 FQNEAQ (reference sequence). After removal of 4 bases from V and 5 bases from J, the junction contained 8 bases not matched to a gene. This CDR3 contains 15 residues. Here the CDR3 reads CASSSGDRVHETQYF. For the CDR3, the DNA is TGTGCCAGCAGCTCAGGGGACAGGGTCCACGAGACCCAGTACTTC.

This clonotype was seen many times. This rearrangement joins TRBV28 to TRBJ1-2; the D is unclear. The CDR3 loop spans 10 amino acids. V was pared by 10 bases and J by 7 bases, with 10 bases between. Looked up from germline, CDR1 is MDHEN and CDR2 is SYDVKM. CDR3 DNA sequence: TGTGCCACGCGCCTGGGTGGCTACACCTTC. Translated: CATRLGGYTF.